Shown below are 5 T cell receptor beta chains from a single sample sequenced in a study of regulatory T cells in long-lasting Graves disease. With iRepertoire HTBI primers and Arm-PCR of CDR3 regions, TCR beta libraries were built. TCRdb recomputed calls from the multiplex PCR reads with MiXCR, one row per CDR3 protein. This sample has roughly 500,000 distinct CDR3 sequences, with around 13% found just once. The time point: newly diagnosed GD, antithyroid drugs for less than 3 months. TCR sequences were obtained from RNA taken from PBMCs. The same sample was also used in a study of T cells in Graves' hyperthyroidism and ophthalmopathy.

Sequenced here: peripheral blood mononuclear cells (PBMCs), sampled at new diagnosis, from a patient treated with antithyroid drugs. These receptors were collected from a woman between 50 and 59 years old with Graves disease.

This clonotype appeared a few times. This chain links TRBV28 with TRBJ2-1; D remains ambiguous. The CDR3 has 13 residues. Germline assignment: CDR1 MDHEN and CDR2 SYDVKM. V was clipped by 11 bases and J by 0 bases, with 11 bases between them. DNA for the CDR3: TGTGCCGGCGCCTCTAGCTCCTACAATGAGCAGTTCTTC. It encodes CAGASSSYNEQFF.

This clonotype was seen repeatedly, ten times or more. V is TRBV12-3 or TRBV12-4 and J is TRBJ2-5, with 8 bases identical to TRBD1. The junction had 5 bases not matched to a gene; V was cut back by 3 bases and J by 5 bases. This CDR3 is built from 14 residues. CDR3 nucleotide sequence: TGTGCCAGCAGTTTGGGGGCAGGGGGCGAGACCCAGTACTTC. Translating it yields CASSLGAGGETQYF.

Many counts were recorded for this clonotype. The V call is TRBV3-1, the J call TRBJ1-1; D unresolved. V was pared by 0 bases and J by 10 bases, with 12 bases between. Germline V gene lookup returns CDR1 LGHDT and CDR2 YNNKEL (reference sequence). The length of the CDR3 is 13 residues. CDR3 loop: CASSQDGERLAFF. The DNA for the CDR3 is TGTGCCAGCAGCCAAGATGGCGAGAGGTTAGCTTTCTTT.

This clonotype was observed many times. The V call is TRBV7-8, the J call TRBJ2-7, with D perhaps matching TRBD2 (5 bases). The CDR3 is 15 residues long. The germline gives CDR1 SGHVS, CDR2 FQNEAQ. Trimming shortened V by 5 bases and J by 3 bases, and 17 bases separated the two germline ends. CDR3 nucleotides: TGTGCCAGCAGCCACCCTTCTACTAGGAGCTACGAGCAGTACTTC. This gives the protein CASSHPSTRSYEQYF. Full variable domain (outside the CDR3, taken from reference TRBV7-8 and TRBJ2-7): GAGVSQSPRYKVAKRGQDVALRCDPISGHVSLFWYQQALGQGPEFLTYFQNEAQLDKSGLPSDRFFAERPEGSVSTLKIQRTQQEDSAVYLCASSHPSTRSYEQYFGPGTRLTVT.

The table lists this clonotype with many counts. V and J are TRBV18 and TRBJ1-6; tentatively, D is TRBD1 (5 bases). This CDR3 is 16 amino acids long. Germline V lookup: CDR1 KGHSH, CDR2 LQKENI. Trimming took 6 bases from V and 0 from J, leaving 12 bases between them. CDR3 nucleotide sequence: TGTGCCAGCTCCCCCGGGGGTGCCTCCTATAATTCACCCCTCCACTTT. The encoded protein is CASSPGGASYNSPLHF.